This entry describes one T cell receptor beta chain. Its target is unknown. This sample was taken from a study of T cell repertoires in cytomegalovirus infection. Study in general: Recently described HLA-C-restricted plus well-studied HLA-B-restricted CMV epitopes were used. An indication of both CMV infection and matching HLA type came from public TCR beta signatures. The study, taken as a whole, reports: Cumulative frequency of public TCR beta families picked out carriers of CMV plus the relevant HLA.

Germline CDR1 is SGHTA and CDR2 is FQGNSA. V dropped 5 bases and J dropped 3 bases, with 13 bases sitting between them. This CDR3 has 15 residues. One entry per CDR3 protein results from TCRdb running MiXCR on the reads. Found here are 640,000 or so distinct CDR3 sequences, roughly 30% of them singletons; the top ten hold about 20%. This rearrangement joins TRBV7-2 to TRBJ2-2; no definite D call. Sequenced material: cultured PBMCs, taken from culture after CMV antigen stimulation. The receptor was isolated from a human donor in good health (CMV status not recorded). Some clones in this sample may be carry-over from other donors' samples. The CDR3 protein is CASSKVARYTGELFF. CDR3 in DNA: TGTGCCAGCAGCAAGGTAGCCCGGTACACCGGGGAGCTGTTTTTT.